This T cell receptor (beta chain) was sequenced for a study of blood T cell repertoires in COVID-19. Trimming took off 0 bases at V and 6 bases at J, with 16 bases between the two ends. This CDR3 is built from 16 residues. Germline CDR1 and CDR2: SGHRS and YFSETQ. Clones were sequenced by immunoSEQ multiplex PCR, and TCRdb holds only the in-frame ones, with some missing. The sample lists more than 85,000 clones, 81% occurring once. This TCR was sampled from a man older than 75 with active or convalescent COVID-19. Input material: peripheral blood. The chain couples TRBV5-1 to TRBJ2-1; D is perhaps TRBD1 (6 bases). CDR3 region: CASSLEGQLEFNEQFF. The DNA for the CDR3 is TGCGCCAGCAGCTTGGAAGGACAGCTTGAGTTCAATGAGCAGTTCTTC.